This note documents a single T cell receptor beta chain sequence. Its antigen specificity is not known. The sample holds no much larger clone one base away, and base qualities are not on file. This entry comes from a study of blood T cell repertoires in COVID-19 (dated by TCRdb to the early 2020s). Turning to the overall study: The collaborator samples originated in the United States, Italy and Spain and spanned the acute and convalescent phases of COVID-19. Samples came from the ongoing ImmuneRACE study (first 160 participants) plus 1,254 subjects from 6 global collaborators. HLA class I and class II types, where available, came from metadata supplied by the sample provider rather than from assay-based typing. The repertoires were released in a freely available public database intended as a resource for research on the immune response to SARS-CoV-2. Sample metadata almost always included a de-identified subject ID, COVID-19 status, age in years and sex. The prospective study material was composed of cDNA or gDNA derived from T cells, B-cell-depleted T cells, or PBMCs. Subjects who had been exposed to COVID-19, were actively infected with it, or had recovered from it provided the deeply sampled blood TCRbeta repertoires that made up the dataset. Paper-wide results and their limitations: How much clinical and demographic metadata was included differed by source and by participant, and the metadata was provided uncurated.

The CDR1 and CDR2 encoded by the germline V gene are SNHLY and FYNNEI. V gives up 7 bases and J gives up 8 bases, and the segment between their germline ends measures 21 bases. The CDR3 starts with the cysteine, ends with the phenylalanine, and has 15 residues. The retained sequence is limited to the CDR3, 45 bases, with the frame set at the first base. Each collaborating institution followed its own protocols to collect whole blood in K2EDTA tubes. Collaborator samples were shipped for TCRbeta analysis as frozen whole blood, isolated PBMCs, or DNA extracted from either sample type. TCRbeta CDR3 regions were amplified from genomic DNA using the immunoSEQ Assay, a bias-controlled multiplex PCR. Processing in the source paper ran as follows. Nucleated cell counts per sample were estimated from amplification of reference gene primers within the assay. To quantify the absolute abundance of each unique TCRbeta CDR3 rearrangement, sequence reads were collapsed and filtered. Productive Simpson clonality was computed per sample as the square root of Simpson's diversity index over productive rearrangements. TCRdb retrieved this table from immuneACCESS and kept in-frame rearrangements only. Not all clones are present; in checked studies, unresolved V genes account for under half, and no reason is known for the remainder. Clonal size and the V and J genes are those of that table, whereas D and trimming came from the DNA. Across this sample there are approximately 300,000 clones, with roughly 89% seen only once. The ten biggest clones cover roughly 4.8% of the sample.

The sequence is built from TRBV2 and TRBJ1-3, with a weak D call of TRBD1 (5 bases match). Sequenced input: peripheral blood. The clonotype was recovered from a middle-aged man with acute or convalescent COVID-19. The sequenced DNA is TGTGCCAGCACCCAGGGAAGATCTGGTAGGGACACCATATATTTT. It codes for CASTQGRSGRDTIYF.